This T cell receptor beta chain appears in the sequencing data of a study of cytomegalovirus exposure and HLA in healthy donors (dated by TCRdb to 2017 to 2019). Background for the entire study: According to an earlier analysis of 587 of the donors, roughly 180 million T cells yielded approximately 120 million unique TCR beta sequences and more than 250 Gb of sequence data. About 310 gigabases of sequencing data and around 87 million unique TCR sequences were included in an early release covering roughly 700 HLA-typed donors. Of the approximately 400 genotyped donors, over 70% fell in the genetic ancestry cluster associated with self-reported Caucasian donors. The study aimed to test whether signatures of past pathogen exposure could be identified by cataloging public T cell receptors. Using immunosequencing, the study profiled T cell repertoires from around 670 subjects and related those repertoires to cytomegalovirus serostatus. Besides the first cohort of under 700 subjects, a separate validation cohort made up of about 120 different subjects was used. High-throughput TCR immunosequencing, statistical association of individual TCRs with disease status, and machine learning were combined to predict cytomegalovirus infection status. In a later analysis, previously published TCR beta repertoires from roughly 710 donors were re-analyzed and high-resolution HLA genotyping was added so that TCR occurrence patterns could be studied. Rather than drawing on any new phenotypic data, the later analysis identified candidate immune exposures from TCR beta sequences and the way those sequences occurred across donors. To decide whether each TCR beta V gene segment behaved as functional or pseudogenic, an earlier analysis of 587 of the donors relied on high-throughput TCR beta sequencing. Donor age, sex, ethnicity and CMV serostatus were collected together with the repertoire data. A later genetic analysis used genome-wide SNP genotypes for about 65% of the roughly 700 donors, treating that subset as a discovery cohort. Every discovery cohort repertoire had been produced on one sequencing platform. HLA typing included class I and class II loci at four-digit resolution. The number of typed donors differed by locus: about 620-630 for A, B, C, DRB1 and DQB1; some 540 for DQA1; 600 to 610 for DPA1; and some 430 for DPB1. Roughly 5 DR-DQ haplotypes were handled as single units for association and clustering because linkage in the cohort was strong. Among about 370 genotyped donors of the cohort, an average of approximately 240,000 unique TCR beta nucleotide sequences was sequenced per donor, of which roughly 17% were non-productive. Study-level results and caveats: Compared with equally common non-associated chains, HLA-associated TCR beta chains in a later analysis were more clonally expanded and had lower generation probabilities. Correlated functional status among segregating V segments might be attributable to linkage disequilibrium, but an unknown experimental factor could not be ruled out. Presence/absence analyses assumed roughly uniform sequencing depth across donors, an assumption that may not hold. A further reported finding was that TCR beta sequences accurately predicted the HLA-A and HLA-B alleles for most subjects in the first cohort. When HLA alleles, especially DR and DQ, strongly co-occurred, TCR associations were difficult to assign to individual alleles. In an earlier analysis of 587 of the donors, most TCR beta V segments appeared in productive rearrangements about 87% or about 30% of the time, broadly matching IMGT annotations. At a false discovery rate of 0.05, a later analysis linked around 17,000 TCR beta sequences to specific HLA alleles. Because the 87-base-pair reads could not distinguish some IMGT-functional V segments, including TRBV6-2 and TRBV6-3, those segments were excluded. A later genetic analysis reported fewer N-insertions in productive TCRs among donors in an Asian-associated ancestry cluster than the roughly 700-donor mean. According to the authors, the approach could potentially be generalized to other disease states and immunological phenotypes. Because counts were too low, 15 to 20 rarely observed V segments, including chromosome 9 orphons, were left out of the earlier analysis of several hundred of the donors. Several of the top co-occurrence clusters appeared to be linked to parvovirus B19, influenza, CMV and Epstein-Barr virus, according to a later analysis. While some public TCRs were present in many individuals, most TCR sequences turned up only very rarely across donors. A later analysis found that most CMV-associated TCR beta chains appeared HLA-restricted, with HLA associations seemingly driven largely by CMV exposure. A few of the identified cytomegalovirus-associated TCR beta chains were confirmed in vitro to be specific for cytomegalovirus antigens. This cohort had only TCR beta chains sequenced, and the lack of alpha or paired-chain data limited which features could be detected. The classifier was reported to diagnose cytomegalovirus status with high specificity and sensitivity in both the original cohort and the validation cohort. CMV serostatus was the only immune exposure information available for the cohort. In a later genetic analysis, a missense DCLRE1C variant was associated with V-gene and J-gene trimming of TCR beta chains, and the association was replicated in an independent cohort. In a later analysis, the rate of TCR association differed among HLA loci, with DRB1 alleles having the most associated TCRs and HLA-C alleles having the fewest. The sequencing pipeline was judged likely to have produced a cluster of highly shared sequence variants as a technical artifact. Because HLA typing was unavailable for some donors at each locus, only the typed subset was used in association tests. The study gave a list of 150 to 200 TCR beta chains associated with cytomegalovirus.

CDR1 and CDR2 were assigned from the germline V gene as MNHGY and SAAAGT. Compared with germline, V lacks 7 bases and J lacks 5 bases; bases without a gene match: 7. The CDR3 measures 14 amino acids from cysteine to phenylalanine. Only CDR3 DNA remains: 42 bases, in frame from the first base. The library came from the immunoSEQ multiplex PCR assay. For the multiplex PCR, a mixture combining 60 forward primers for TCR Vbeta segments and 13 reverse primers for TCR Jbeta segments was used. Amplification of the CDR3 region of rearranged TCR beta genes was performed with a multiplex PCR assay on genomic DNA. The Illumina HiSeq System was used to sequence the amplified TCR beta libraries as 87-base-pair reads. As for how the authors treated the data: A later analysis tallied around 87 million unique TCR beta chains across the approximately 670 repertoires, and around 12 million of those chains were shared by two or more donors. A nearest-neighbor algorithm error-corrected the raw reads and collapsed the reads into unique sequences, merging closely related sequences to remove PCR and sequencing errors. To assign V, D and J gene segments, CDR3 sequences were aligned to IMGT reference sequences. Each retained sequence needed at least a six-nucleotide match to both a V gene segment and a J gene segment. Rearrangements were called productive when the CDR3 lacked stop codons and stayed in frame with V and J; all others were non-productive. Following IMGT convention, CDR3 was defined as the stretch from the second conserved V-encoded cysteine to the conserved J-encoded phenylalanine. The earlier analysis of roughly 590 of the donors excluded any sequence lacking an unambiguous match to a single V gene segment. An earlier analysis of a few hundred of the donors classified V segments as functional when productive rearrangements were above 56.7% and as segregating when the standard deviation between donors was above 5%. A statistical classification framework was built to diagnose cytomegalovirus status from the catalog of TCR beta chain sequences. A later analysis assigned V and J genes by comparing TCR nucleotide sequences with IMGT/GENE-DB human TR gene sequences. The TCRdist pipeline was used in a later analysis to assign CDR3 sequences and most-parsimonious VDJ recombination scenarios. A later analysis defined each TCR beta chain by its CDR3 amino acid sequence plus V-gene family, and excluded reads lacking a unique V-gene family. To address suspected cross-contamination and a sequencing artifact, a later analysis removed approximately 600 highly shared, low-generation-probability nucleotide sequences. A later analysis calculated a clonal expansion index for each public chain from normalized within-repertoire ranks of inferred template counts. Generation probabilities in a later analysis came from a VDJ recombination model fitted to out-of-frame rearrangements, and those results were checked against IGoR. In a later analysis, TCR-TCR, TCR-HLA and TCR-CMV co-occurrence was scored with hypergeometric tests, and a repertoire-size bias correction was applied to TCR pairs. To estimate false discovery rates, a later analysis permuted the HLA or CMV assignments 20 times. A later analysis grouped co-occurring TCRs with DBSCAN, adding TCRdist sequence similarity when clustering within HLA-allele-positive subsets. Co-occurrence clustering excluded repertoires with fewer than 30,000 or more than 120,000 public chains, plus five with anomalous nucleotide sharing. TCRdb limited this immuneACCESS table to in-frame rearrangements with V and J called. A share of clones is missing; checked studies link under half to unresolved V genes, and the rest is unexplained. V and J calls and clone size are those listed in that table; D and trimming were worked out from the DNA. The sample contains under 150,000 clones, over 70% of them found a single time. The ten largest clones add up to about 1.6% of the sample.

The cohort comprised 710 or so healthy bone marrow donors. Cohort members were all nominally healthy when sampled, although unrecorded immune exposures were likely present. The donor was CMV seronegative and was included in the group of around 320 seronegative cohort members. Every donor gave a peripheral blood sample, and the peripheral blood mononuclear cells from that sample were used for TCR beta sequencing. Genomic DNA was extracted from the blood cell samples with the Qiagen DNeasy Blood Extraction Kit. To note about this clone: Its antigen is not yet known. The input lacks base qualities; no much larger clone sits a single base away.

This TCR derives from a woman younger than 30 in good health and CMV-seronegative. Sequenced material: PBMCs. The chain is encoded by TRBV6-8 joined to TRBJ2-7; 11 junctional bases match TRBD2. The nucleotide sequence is TGTGCCAGCACCGGACTAGCGGGTCTCCACGAGCAGTACTTC. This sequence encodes CASTGLAGLHEQYF.